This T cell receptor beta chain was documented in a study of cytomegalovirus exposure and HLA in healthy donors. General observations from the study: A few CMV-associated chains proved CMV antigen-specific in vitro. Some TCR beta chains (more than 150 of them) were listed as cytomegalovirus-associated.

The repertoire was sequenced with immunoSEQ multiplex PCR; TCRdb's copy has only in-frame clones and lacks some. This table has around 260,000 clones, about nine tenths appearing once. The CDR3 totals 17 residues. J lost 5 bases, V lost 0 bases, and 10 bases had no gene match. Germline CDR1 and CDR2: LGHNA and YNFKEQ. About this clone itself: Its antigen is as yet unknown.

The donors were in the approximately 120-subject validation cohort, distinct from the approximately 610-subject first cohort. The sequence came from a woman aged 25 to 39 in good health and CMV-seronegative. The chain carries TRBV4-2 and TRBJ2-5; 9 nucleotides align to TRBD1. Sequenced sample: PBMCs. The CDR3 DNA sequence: TGTGCCAGCAGCCAAGATTTTCGACAGGGGGGGAGTGAGACCCAGTACTTC. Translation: CASSQDFRQGGSETQYF.